The TCR beta chain described here comes from a study of shared clonotypes between healthy human individuals. On sorted subsets, replicate PCRs used approximately 190 ng DNA, or some 27,000 T cell genomes. TCRdb keeps only in-frame clones here, not all; method: immunoSEQ multiplex PCR. The sample yields some 1,100,000 clones, around 78% seen once. CDR1 MGHRA and CDR2 YSYEKL come from the germline V gene. The V and J ends lost 4 bases and 3 bases respectively, with 16 bases between them. This CDR3 comprises 16 residues. Specimen: memory CD4+ T cells from PBMCs. Described subset: CD45RA-negative fraction. The rearrangement joins TRBV4-1 to TRBJ1-5; no clear D. This TCR was sampled from a man aged 18 to 30 in good health. Some clones in this sample may be carry-over from other donors' samples. CDR3 bases: TGCGCCAGCAGCCCCATGGGAGGGATGGACAATCAGCCCCAGCATTTT. This encodes CASSPMGGMDNQPQHF.